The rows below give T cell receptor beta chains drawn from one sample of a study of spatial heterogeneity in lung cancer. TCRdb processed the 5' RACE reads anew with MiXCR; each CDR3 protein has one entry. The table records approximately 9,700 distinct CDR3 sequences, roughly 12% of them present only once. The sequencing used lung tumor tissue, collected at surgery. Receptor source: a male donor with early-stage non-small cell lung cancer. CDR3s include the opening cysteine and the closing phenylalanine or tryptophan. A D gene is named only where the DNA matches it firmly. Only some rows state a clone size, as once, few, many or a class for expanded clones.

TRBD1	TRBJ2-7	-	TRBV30	CAWSLWTGGSFEQYF	TGTGCCTGGAGTCTCTGGACAGGGGGCTCCTTCGAGCAGTACTTC
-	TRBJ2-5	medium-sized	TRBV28	CASSSEQRYQETQYF	TGTGCCAGCAGTTCGGAACAGCGGTACCAAGAGACCCAGTACTTC
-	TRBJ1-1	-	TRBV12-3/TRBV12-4	CASSFRPGANTEAFF	TGTGCCAGCAGTTTTCGTCCAGGGGCCAACACTGAAGCTTTCTTT
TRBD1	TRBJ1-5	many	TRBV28	CASSLGEGARNQPQHF	TGTGCCAGCAGTTTGGGGGAGGGGGCGCGGAATCAGCCCCAGCATTTT
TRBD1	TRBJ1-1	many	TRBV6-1	CASSWTGGAETEAFF	TGTGCCAGCTCTTGGACAGGGGGCGCGGAGACTGAAGCTTTCTTT
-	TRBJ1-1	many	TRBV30	CAWSVFENTEAFF	TGTGCCTGGAGTGTATTTGAGAACACTGAAGCTTTCTTT
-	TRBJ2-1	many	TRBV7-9	CASSLVDLMRFWHEQFF	TGTGCCAGCAGCTTAGTGGACTTAATGCGATTTTGGCATGAGCAGTTCTTC
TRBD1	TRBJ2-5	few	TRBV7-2	CASSSRTGVETQYF	TGTGCCAGCAGCTCACGGACAGGGGTGGAGACCCAGTACTTC
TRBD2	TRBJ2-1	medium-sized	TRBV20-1	CSVELAGVNEQFF	TGCAGTGTGGAACTAGCGGGAGTCAATGAGCAGTTCTTC
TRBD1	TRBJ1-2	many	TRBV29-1	CSVGQGLGYGYTF	TGCAGCGTCGGACAGGGCCTTGGCTATGGCTACACCTTC
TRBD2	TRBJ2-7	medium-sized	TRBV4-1	CASSQDPLAGSYDGQYF	TGCGCCAGCAGCCAAGATCCACTAGCGGGATCCTACGATGGGCAGTACTTC
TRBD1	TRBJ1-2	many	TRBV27	CASRRFTGGANPNYGYTF	TGTGCCAGCAGGAGATTCACAGGGGGCGCCAATCCTAACTATGGCTACACCTTC
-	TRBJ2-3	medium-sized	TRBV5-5	CASSLGGIADTQYF	TGTGCCAGCAGCTTGGGAGGGATTGCAGATACGCAGTATTTT
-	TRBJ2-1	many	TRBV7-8	CASSLMTGYNEQFF	TGTGCCAGCAGCCTGATGACAGGATACAATGAGCAGTTCTTC
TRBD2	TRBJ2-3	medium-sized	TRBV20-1	CSAPWILAGEADTQYF	TGCAGTGCTCCGTGGATCCTAGCGGGAGAGGCAGATACGCAGTATTTT
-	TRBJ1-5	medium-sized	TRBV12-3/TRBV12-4	CASSLEGGNQPQHF	TGTGCCAGCAGTTTGGAGGGTGGCAATCAGCCCCAGCATTTT
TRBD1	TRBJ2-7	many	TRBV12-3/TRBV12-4	CASSRGQEVAYEQYF	TGTGCCAGCAGTCGGGGACAGGAGGTCGCCTACGAGCAGTACTTC
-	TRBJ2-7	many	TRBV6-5	CAAQGSSYEQYF	TGTGCCGCCCAGGGGAGCTCCTACGAGCAGTACTTC
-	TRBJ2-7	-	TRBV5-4	CASSLENLFEQYF	TGTGCCAGCAGCCTTGAGAACCTCTTCGAGCAGTACTTC
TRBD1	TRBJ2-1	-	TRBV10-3	CAISPGGLAYNEQFF	TGTGCCATCAGCCCAGGGGGCCTGGCCTACAATGAGCAGTTCTTC
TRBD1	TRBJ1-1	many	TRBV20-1	CSVRGQGGTEAFF	TGCAGTGTCCGGGGACAGGGGGGGACTGAAGCTTTCTTT
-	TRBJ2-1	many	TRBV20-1	CSALLVGYNEQFF	TGCAGTGCCCTACTAGTAGGGTACAATGAGCAGTTCTTC
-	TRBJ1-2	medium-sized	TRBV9	CASSPSGGSYGYTF	TGTGCCAGCAGCCCCAGCGGGGGCAGCTATGGCTACACCTTC
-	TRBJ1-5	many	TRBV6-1	CASLWTADSNQPQHF	TGTGCCAGTTTATGGACGGCCGATAGCAATCAGCCCCAGCATTTT
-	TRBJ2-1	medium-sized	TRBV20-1	CSARRSSYEQFF	TGCAGTGCTAGACGGTCTAGCTATGAGCAGTTCTTC
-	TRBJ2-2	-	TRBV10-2	CASQTYTIGAGGELFF	TGCGCCAGCCAGACTTACACAATCGGGGCCGGCGGGGAGCTGTTTTTT